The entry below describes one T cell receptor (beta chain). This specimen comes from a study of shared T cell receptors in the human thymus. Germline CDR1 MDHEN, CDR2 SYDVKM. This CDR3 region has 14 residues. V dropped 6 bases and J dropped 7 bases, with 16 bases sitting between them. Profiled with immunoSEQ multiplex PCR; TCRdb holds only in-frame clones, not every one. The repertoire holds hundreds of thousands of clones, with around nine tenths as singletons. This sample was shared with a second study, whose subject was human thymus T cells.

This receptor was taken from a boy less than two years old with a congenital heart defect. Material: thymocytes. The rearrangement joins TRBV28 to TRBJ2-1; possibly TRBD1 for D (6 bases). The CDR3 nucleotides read TGTGCCAGCAGCTCCTCCGGACAGTTAAATGAGCAGTTCTTC. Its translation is CASSSSGQLNEQFF.